These 12 T cell receptor beta chains were all obtained from the same sample, sequenced in a study of blood T cell repertoires in COVID-19 (dated by TCRdb to 2020 to 2021). Libraries were built with the immunoSEQ multiplex PCR assay. In its TCRdb copy, this immuneACCESS table keeps in-frame sequences only and misses some clones. Where compared with another copy, unresolved V genes explain less than half of these, and the others have no known cause. The sample includes 250,000 or so clones, with around 84% observed a single time. In total, the top ten clones hold 7.1% of the sample. The sequenced material came from peripheral blood. The receptors were sampled from a woman between 70 and 85 years old with active or convalescent COVID-19.

The chain couples TRBV7-9 to TRBJ2-1; D is possibly TRBD1 (5 bases). The CDR3 totals 14 residues. Germline CDR1 is SEHNR and CDR2 is FQNEAQ (reference sequence). V lost 3 bases, J lost 0 bases, and 6 bases lay in between. This CDR3 reads CASSFDSSYNEQFF. CDR3 DNA sequence: TGTGCCAGCAGCTTCGACAGCTCCTACAATGAGCAGTTCTTC.

The chain combines TRBV2 with TRBJ1-5; 9 positions match TRBD1. V trimming: 6 bases; J trimming: 4 bases; junction bases outside the gene matches: 4. Germline loops: CDR1 SNHLY, CDR2 FYNNEI. The CDR3 has 14 residues. CDR3 nucleotide sequence: TGTGCCAGCAGGAGCGGACAGGGGAATCAGCCCCAGCATTTT. Translating gives CASRSGQGNQPQHF.

This clone showed up just once. This sequence joins TRBV10-3 and TRBJ2-2; TRBD2 is a possible D gene (5 bases). CDR1 and CDR2 (germline): ENHRY, SYGVKD. CDR3 length equals 13 residues. V was shortened by 4 bases and J by 3 bases, with 6 bases between the two germline ends. The CDR3 nucleotides are TGTGCCATCAGTGGGCGGGACACCGGGGAGCTGTTTTTT. It yields the protein CAISGRDTGELFF.

This clone was observed a few times. The chain employs TRBV4-1 and TRBJ1-2, with no clear D. Trimming removed 3 bases at V and 4 bases at J, with 27 bases between. The germline gives CDR1 MGHRA, CDR2 YSYEKL. This CDR3 contains 19 residues. The CDR3 nucleotides are TGCGCCAGCAGCCAGCTCACTCTCTCACGGAGAGAACAATTCTATGGCTACACCTTC. Translating it yields CASSQLTLSRREQFYGYTF.

This clone has a handful of counts. The chain combines TRBV4-3 with TRBJ1-4; tentative D call: TRBD1 (6 bases). Germline CDR1 and CDR2: LGHNA and YSLEER. Trimming removed 0 bases from V and 13 bases from J, with 15 bases in between. The length of the CDR3 is 14 residues. Written as DNA, the CDR3 is TGCGCCAGCAGCCAAGATCCGCAGTGGGGGCTACTGTTTTTT. This sequence encodes CASSQDPQWGLLFF.

This clone has more than one count but fewer than ten. This chain connects TRBV7-9 to TRBJ2-1, with 7 bases lining up with TRBD2. CDR3 length: 16 amino acids. The ends lost 1 base at V and 4 bases at J; junction bases unmatched: 7. CDR1 and CDR2 (germline): SEHNR, FQNEAQ (reference sequence). In DNA, the CDR3 is TGTGCCAGCAGCTTAGACGCGGGGGAAAGGTACAATGAGCAGTTCTTC. Residues: CASSLDAGERYNEQFF.

V and J are TRBV7-8 and TRBJ1-1; D is ambiguous. The CDR3 is 13 amino acids. Between the trimmed V and J ends, which lost 4 bases and 5 bases, there was a span of 11 bases. Germline CDR1 SGHVS, CDR2 FQNEAQ. The CDR3, as DNA: TGTGCCAGCAGCTACCTCCTCGGGACTGAAGCTTTCTTT. Translated, it gives CASSYLLGTEAFF.

This chain's CDR3 is CASSSPLGSSGNTIYF. The CDR3 DNA is TGTGCCAGCAGCTCCCCCTTGGGCAGCTCTGGAAACACCATATATTTT. This sequence joins TRBV7-2 and TRBJ1-3; no reliable D call. Per the germline V gene, CDR1 is SGHTA and CDR2 is FQGNSA. The V gene lost 4 bases and the J gene lost 0 bases, with 13 bases spanning the gap. The CDR3 is 16 amino acids.

Concerning this clone itself: Other nucleotide sequences in the sample specify the same CDR3. This chain links TRBV29-1 with TRBJ1-1; D is unclear. The CDR3 length is 11 residues. CDR1 is SQVTM, CDR2 ANQGSEA, per germline. Trimming cost V 5 bases and J 5 bases, with 9 bases left between them. CDR3 residues: CSVSRGTEAFF. The CDR3 nucleotides are TGCAGCGTTTCTCGGGGAACTGAAGCTTTCTTT.

The V call is TRBV27, the J call TRBJ2-5, with TRBD2 matching 12 bases. V shed 3 bases and J 7 bases; nucleotides not matched to a gene: 9. The CDR3 sequence is 16 residues long. Germline CDR1 reads MNHEY; CDR2 reads SMNVEV (reference sequence). As DNA, the CDR3 is TGTGCCAGCAGTTTGCGACTAGCGGGGGCCCAGGGGACCCAGTACTTC. This codes for CASSLRLAGAQGTQYF.

The chain combines TRBV14 with TRBJ1-2; 7 bases line up with TRBD1. V lost 4 bases, J lost 2 bases, and 10 bases stayed unmatched. Germline CDR1 and CDR2: SGHDN and FVKESK. This CDR3 is built from 16 residues. CDR3 coding DNA: TGTGCCAGCAGCCGACGCGGACAGGCGACGAACTATGGCTACACCTTC. Its translation: CASSRRGQATNYGYTF. Based on the CDR3 plus reference TRBV14 and TRBJ1-2, the full variable domain is EAGVTQFPSHSVIEKGQTVTLRCDPISGHDNLYWYRRVMGKEIKFLLHFVKESKQDESGMPNNRFLAERTGGTYSTLKVQPAELEDSGVYFCASSRRGQATNYGYTFGSGTRLTVV.

The V gene is TRBV5-1, the J gene TRBJ1-5; no definite D call. V lost 1 base to trimming and J lost 2 bases, with 7 bases between them. The CDR3 is 14 amino acids. Germline V gene data show CDR1 as SGHRS and CDR2 as YFSETQ. For the CDR3, the DNA is TGCGCCAGCAGCTTGCTCGCGGGCAATCAGCCCCAGCATTTT. This gives the protein CASSLLAGNQPQHF. Looking up the rest from reference TRBV5-1 and TRBJ1-5 gives the full variable domain: KAGVTQTPRYLIKTRGQQVTLSCSPISGHRSVSWYQQTPGQGLQFLFEYFSETQRNKGNFPGRFSGRQFSNSRSEMNVSTLELGDSALYLCASSLLAGNQPQHFGDGTRLSIL.